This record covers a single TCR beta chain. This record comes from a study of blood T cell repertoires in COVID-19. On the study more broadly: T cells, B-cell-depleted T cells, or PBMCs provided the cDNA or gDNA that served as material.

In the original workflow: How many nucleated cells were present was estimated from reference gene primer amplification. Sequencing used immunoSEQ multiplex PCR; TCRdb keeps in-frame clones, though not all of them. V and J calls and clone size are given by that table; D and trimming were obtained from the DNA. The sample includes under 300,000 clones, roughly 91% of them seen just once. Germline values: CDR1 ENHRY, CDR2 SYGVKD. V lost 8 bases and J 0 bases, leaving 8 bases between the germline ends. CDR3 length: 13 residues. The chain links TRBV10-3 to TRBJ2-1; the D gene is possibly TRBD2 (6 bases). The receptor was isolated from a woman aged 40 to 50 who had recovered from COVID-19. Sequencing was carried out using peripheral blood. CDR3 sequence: CAIGGSSYNEQFF. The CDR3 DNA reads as TGTGCCATCGGAGGGAGCTCCTACAATGAGCAGTTCTTC.